This TCR beta chain was observed in a study of T-cell reconstitution after alpha-beta-depleted transplantation in children. Unique molecular identifiers were built into the TCRbeta library. In TCRdb, the PCR reads were re-called with MiXCR into one record per CDR3 protein. The sample lists around 440,000 distinct CDR3 sequences; around 15% were seen once. The V gene's germline CDR1 is MNHEY and CDR2 SVGEGT. The CDR3 has 15 amino acids. The germline V and J ends were trimmed by 2 bases and 4 bases, with 11 bases remaining between them. The sequencing here drew on PBMCs, mostly from graft donor cells, taken 360 days after TCRalphabeta/CD19-depleted stem cell transplant. The source of this sequence is a boy under two years old who had a stem cell transplant for Wiskott-Aldrich syndrome, so the T cells may come from the graft donor. The rearrangement uses TRBV6-2 or TRBV6-3 and TRBJ2-2; D gene uncertain. The CDR3: CASSYGPPFTGELFF. DNA of the CDR3: TGTGCCAGCAGTTACGGGCCGCCTTTCACCGGGGAGCTGTTTTTT.